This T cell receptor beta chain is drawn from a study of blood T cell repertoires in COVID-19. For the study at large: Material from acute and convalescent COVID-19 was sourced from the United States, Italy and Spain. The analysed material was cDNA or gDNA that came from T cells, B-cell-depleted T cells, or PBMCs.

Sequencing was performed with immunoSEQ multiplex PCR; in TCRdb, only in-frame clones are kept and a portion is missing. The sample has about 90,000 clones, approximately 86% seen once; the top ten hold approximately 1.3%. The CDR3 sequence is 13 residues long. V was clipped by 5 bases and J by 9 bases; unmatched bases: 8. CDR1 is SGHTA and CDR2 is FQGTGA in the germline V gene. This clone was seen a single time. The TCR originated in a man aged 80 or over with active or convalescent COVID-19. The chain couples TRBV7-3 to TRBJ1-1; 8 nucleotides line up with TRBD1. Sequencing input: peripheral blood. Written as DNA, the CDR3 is TGTGCCAGCAGCCCCGGACAGGGAGGCCAAGCTTTCTTT. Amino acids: CASSPGQGGQAFF.